This is a list of T cell receptor beta chains from one sample in a study of T cell responses to AZD1222 COVID-19 vaccine. Measured with immunoSEQ multiplex PCR; TCRdb has only the in-frame clones, and not every one. The table includes 84,000 or so clones, about 90% detected once. Material: peripheral blood, obtained on day 0 of AZD1222 vaccination. These receptors were taken from an adult in good health. CDR3s include the opening cysteine and the closing phenylalanine or tryptophan. D genes are given only for firm matches. The size of a clone is reported for some rows only, either as once, few or many, or as a class for expanded clones.

clone_size,j_call,v_call,d_call,cdr3_aa,cdr3_nt
NA,TRBJ2-5,TRBV10-3,NA,CAISELGAGETQYF,TGTGCCATCAGTGAGTTGGGGGCCGGTGAGACCCAGTACTTC
NA,TRBJ2-5,TRBV7-3,TRBD1,CASSSNAGGGTQYF,TGTGCCAGCAGCTCAAACGCAGGGGGTGGGACCCAGTACTTC
once,TRBJ1-1,TRBV7-9,NA,CASSSLGAMNTEAFF,TGTGCCAGCAGCTCCCTGGGGGCCATGAACACTGAAGCTTTCTTT
NA,TRBJ2-5,TRBV12-3/TRBV12-4,NA,CASSFTGQETQYF,TGTGCCAGCAGTTTTACAGGGCAAGAGACCCAGTACTTC
NA,TRBJ1-1,TRBV9,NA,CASSPPHVQGGTEAFF,TGTGCCAGCAGCCCCCCGCACGTCCAGGGAGGCACTGAAGCTTTCTTT
NA,TRBJ2-7,TRBV3-1/TRBV3-2,TRBD1,CASSQVGTAAYEQYF,TGTGCCAGCAGCCAAGTAGGGACAGCAGCTTACGAGCAGTACTTC
NA,TRBJ2-6,TRBV19,NA,CASRLLGFSGANVLTF,TGTGCCAGTAGATTATTGGGATTCTCTGGGGCCAACGTCCTGACTTTC
NA,TRBJ2-3,TRBV2,NA,CASGGTLQGDTQYF,TGTGCCAGCGGAGGGACACTCCAGGGAGATACGCAGTATTTT
NA,TRBJ2-1,TRBV5-8,TRBD2,CASSLPPGGYNEQFF,TGTGCCAGCAGCTTGCCCCCGGGAGGATACAATGAGCAGTTCTTC
NA,TRBJ2-1,TRBV7-9,TRBD1,CASSDRGLNNEQFF,TGTGCCAGCAGCGACAGGGGGCTGAACAATGAGCAGTTCTTC
NA,TRBJ2-3,TRBV19,TRBD2,CASSGAGGRNTQYF,TGTGCCAGTAGTGGAGCGGGAGGTCGAAATACGCAGTATTTT
NA,TRBJ1-5,TRBV19,NA,CASSISWGQNQPQHF,TGTGCCAGTAGTATTTCGTGGGGACAAAATCAGCCCCAGCATTTT
NA,TRBJ1-1,TRBV18,TRBD1,CASSPFTGENTEAFF,TGTGCCAGCTCACCTTTTACAGGGGAGAACACTGAAGCTTTCTTT
NA,TRBJ1-5,TRBV19,NA,CASSPRGDQPQHF,TGTGCCAGTAGTCCAAGGGGAGATCAGCCCCAGCATTTT
NA,TRBJ1-1,TRBV7-9,NA,CASSLAFGGEDTEAFF,TGTGCCAGCAGCTTAGCGTTTGGGGGAGAAGACACTGAAGCTTTCTTT
NA,TRBJ2-5,TRBV10-3,TRBD2,CAISELAGGETQYF,TGTGCCATCAGTGAGCTAGCGGGAGGAGAGACCCAGTACTTC
NA,TRBJ2-1,TRBV5-5,TRBD2,CASSLPGLPYNEQFF,TGTGCCAGCAGCTTGCCGGGACTACCCTACAATGAGCAGTTCTTC
NA,TRBJ2-5,TRBV6-5,NA,CATPSVGAETQYF,TGTGCCACCCCCTCGGTGGGGGCTGAGACCCAGTACTTC
once,TRBJ1-3,TRBV7-9,NA,CASSLAGDSGNTIYF,TGTGCCAGCAGCTTAGCAGGGGACTCTGGAAACACCATATATTTT
once,TRBJ2-7,TRBV2,NA,CASSDRTGVRYEQYF,TGTGCCAGCAGTGACCGGACGGGGGTTAGGTACGAGCAGTACTTC
NA,TRBJ1-6,TRBV27,TRBD1,CASSLTGARSPLHF,TGTGCCAGCAGTTTGACAGGGGCGAGATCACCCCTCCACTTT
NA,TRBJ1-1,TRBV18,NA,CASSPQKGSDTEAFF,TGTGCCAGCTCCCCCCAGAAGGGTAGCGACACTGAAGCTTTCTTT
once,TRBJ2-6,TRBV6-6,TRBD1,CASSAPGGSSNVLTF,TGTGCCAGCAGTGCCCCAGGGGGAAGTAGTAACGTCCTGACTTTC
NA,TRBJ2-1,TRBV11-2,NA,CASIEEGSTNEQFF,TGTGCCAGCATCGAAGAGGGCTCCACGAATGAGCAGTTCTTC
NA,TRBJ1-2,TRBV5-8,TRBD1,CASSLTGPLNYGYTF,TGTGCCAGCAGCCTGACAGGGCCTCTTAACTATGGCTACACCTTC
NA,TRBJ1-3,TRBV6-5,NA,CASRRDTIYF,TGTGCCAGCAGGAGGGACACCATATATTTT